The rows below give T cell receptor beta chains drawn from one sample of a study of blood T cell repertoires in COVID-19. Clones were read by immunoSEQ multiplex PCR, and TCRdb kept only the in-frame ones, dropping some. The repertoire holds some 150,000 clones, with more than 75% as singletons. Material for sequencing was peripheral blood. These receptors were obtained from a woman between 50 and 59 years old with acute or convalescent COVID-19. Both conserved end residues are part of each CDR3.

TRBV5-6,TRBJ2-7,CASSLFHPGNSYEQYF
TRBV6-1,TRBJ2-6,CASSGLDSSGANVLTF
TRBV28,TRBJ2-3,CASRPLPASSTDTQYF
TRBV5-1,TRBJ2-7,CASSGQNEQYF
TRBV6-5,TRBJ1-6,CASSYSVDRNNSPLHF
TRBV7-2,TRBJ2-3,CASSLAAGGGTDTQYF
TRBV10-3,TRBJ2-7,CAISRDREGVQYF
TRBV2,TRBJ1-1,CASSRQRNTEAFF
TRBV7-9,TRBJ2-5,CASSSSVGETQYF
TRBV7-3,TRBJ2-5,CASSTGGPRETQYF
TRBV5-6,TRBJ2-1,CASSRLGWQFF
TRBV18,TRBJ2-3,CASSPPAGVQDTQYF
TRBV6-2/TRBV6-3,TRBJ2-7,CASSQVTEQYF
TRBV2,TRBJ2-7,CASSESGGGPYEQYF
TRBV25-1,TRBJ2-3,CASSEYPGGPTDTQYF
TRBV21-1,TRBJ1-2,CASSKETEDYGYTF
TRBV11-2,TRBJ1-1,CASSFNRQNTEAFF
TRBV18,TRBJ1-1,CASSKPGDQNTEAFF
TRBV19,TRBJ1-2,CASSKGDAGYGYTF
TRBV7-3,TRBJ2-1,CASSLTGAVDYNEQFF
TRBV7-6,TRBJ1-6,CASSLALGGDSPLHF
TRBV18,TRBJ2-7,CASSPGQVNSYEQYF
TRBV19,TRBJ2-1,CASSIGSGGFNEQFF
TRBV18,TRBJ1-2,CASSPQLEGINYGYTF
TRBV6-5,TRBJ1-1,CVSLRGYTEAFF
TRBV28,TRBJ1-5,CASSFRWEAQPQHF
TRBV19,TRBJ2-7,CASSAGTGGDYEQYF
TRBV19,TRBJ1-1,CASSIEWTGDYSNTEAFF
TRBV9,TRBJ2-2,CASSGQGLDTGELFF
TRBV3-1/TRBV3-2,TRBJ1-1,CASSSSRQGDTEAFF
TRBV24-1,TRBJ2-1,CATSLSRDRAYNEQFF
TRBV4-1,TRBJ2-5,CASSQGQGANQETQYF
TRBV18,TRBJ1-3,CASSPRGQSSGNTIYF
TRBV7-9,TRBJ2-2,CASSSIGGPNTGELFF
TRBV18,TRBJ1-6,CASSPDRDSPLHF
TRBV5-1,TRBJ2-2,CASQWASGGATGELFF
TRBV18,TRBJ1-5,CASSPEAGGNQPQHF
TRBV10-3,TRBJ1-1,CAISDPGGRVNTEAFF
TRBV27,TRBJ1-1,CASSSLGSSYTEAFF
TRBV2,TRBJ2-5,CASNPGQETQYF
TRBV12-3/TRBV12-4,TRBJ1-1,CASSGQFEAFF
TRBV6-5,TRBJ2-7,CASGFQTVLHEQYF
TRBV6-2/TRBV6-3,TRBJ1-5,CASSLRQGAGNSNQPQHF
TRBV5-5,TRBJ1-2,CASSPMGGGGGAAGYTF
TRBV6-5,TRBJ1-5,CASSSGLYSNQPQHF
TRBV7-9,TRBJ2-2,CASSVDRGAGELFF
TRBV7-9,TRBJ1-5,CASSEDRGDQPQHF
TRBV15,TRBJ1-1,CATSRQENTEAFF
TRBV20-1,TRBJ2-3,CSASKAVGPDTQYF
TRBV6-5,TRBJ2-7,CASSSPGRESYEQYF
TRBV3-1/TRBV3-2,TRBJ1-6,CASSGDILSSYNSPLHF
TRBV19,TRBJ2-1,CASSGGSVYNEQFF
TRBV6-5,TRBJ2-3,CASLLGGASTDTQYF
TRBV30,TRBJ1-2,CAWGYGGVGGGYTF
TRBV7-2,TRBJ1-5,CASSPQGGNQPQHF